This TCR beta chain was sequenced during a study of T cell responses to AZD1222 COVID-19 vaccine. For the study at large: Some second doses came at about 4 weeks and others at about 12 weeks; these were pooled. Study-level results: CD4 TCRs covered the whole spike, strongest at regions 160-218 and 743-854. The donor cohort was predominantly white British with a female majority, and clonal diversity may have been underestimated. Spike-specific TCR breadth and depth rose after two AZD1222 doses.

Libraries were prepared by immunoSEQ multiplex PCR; TCRdb keeps only in-frame clonotypes and omits some of them. The sample lists approximately 88,000 clones; roughly 94% were seen once. Germline lookup yields CDR1 SQVTM and CDR2 ANQGSEA. The CDR3 spans 16 residues. Unmatched junction bases numbered 17, after V lost 3 bases and J lost 7 bases. With respect to this clone: What it binds is not known.

The sequencing used peripheral blood, collected on day 0 of AZD1222 vaccination. The sequence derives from an adult in good health. This chain links TRBV29-1 with TRBJ2-7, with 8 nucleotides matching TRBD2. In nucleotides, the CDR3 is TGCAGCGTTGAGGTAGGAACTAGCGGAGGTGGTGGGGAGCAGTACTTC. The encoded protein is CSVEVGTSGGGGEQYF.